Shown below are 21 T cell receptor beta chains from a single sample sequenced in a study of T cells in women clearing cervical HPV infection. Measured with immunoSEQ multiplex PCR; TCRdb has only the in-frame clones, and not every one. The listing contains roughly 40,000 clones. Material: blood buffy coat. These receptors all stem from a woman between 18 and 70 years old with a cervical HPV16 infection that either progressed to CIN3+ or cleared (not recorded which).

Turning to this clone: The read halts 3 residues ahead of the CDR3 end, with the missing end drawn from the germline J gene. The chain joins TRBV11-2 to TRBJ2-1; 12 bases line up with TRBD2. The V and J ends lost 5 bases and 7 bases, in that order; junction bases with no gene match: 3. The CDR3 is made up of 14 amino acids. Looked up from germline, CDR1 is SGHAT and CDR2 is FQNNGV. The covered CDR3 bases are TGTGCCAGCAGCGTAGGGACTAGCGGGAATGAG. Its protein is CASSVGTSGNE. The whole CDR3 protein is CASSVGTSGNEQFF.

On this clone: The read ends 3 residues early relative to the CDR3; the germline J gene fills the gap. V is TRBV18 and J is TRBJ1-2, with D uncertain. V was cut by 2 bases and J by 3 bases, with 10 bases left in between. In germline, CDR1 is KGHSH, CDR2 LQKENI. The CDR3 loop spans 14 amino acids. The CDR3 DNA, read in part, is TGTGCCAGCTCACCAGTAGGGTCAGACTATGGC. It encodes CASSPVGSDYG. The full-length CDR3 reads as CASSPVGSDYGYTF.

The CDR3 sequence: CASSLPGYEQYF. The CDR3 bases that were read are TGTGCCAGCAGCTTACCAGGCTACGAG. V and J are TRBV7-6 and TRBJ2-7; no definite D call. The read ends 3 residues shy of where the CDR3 ends; the end is completed using the germline J gene. V was clipped by 2 bases and J by 3 bases, with 5 bases between them. In germline, CDR1 is SGHVS, CDR2 FNYEAQ. The CDR3 extends over 12 amino acids.

A note on this clone: The read stops 3 residues short of the end of the CDR3; the missing end is completed from the germline J gene. The rearrangement links TRBV5-1 to TRBJ2-4, with 8 bases identical to TRBD2. The CDR3 runs 17 residues. V was pared by 0 bases and J by 4 bases, with 9 bases of the junction left unmatched. The germline CDR1 and CDR2 sequences are SGHRS and YFSETQ. CDR3 bases read: TGCGCCAGCAGCTTGGATGGCGGGGGGCGGACAAAAAACATT. It codes for CASSLDGGGRTKNI. The CDR3 in full is CASSLDGGGRTKNIQYF. Using reference TRBV5-1 and TRBJ2-4 for the parts outside the CDR3, the full variable domain is KAGVTQTPRYLIKTRGQQVTLSCSPISGHRSVSWYQQTPGQGLQFLFEYFSETQRNKGNFPGRFSGRQFSNSRSEMNVSTLELGDSALYLCASSLDGGGRTKNIQYFGAGTRLSVL.

A remark on this clone: The sequenced fragment ends 3 residues before the CDR3 boundary, so the rest is inferred from the germline J gene. The chain has TRBV5-1 and TRBJ2-7; D might be TRBD2 (5 bases). Between the trimmed V and J ends, which lost 4 bases and 3 bases, there was a span of 14 bases. Germline loops: CDR1 SGHRS, CDR2 YFSETQ. The CDR3 sequence is 14 residues long. The CDR3 region is CASSDGVPHYEQYF. The part of the CDR3 DNA that was read is TGCGCCAGCAGCGACGGGGTACCCCACTACGAG.

On this clone itself: The read halts 3 residues ahead of the CDR3 end, with the missing end drawn from the germline J gene. V and J are TRBV7-6 and TRBJ2-1; 14 bases are shared with TRBD2. Trimming removed 3 bases from V and 8 bases from J; junction bases left unmatched: 6. Germline-derived CDR1 and CDR2 are SGHVS and FNYEAQ. This CDR3 region has 16 residues. The CDR3 sequence: CASSFLTSGGAHEQFF. The covered CDR3 bases are TGTGCCAGCAGCTTCTTGACTAGCGGGGGGGCCCATGAG.

Of note for this clone: The CDR3 extends 3 residues past the end of the read, so its final part is completed from the germline J gene. The rearrangement links TRBV7-3 to TRBJ2-3; 12 positions match TRBD2. Germline loops: CDR1 SGHTA, CDR2 FQGTGA. The CDR3 runs to 16 residues. The CDR3 region is CATSKRWLAGGETQYF. The sequenced CDR3 bases are TGTGCCACCTCCAAGCGGTGGCTAGCGGGAGGGGAGACG.

Worth noting for this clone: The read comes to an end 3 residues before the CDR3 does, leaving the germline J gene to fill in the end. The rearrangement links TRBV23-1 to TRBJ2-2; 9 positions match TRBD1. TRBV23-1 qualifies as an ORF whose function is uncertain. The CDR3 is 15 amino acids. CDR3 sequence: CASSQKTGGNEKLFF. CDR3 DNA, as far as it was read: TGCGCCAGCAGTCAGAAGACAGGGGGAAATGAAAAG.

CDR3 sequence: CASSRAGYLEAQYF. The covered CDR3 bases are TGTGCCAGCTCACGAGCAGGGTATCTGGAGGCG. The chain has TRBV18 and TRBJ2-3, with D perhaps assigned TRBD1 or TRBD2 (5 bases each). The CDR3 end is not reached by the read, which stops 3 residues before it; the germline J gene fills it in. CDR3 length: 14 residues. Germline lookup yields CDR1 KGHSH and CDR2 LQKENI.

On this clone: The missing CDR3 end, 3 residues past where the read stops, is filled in from the germline J gene. The chain has TRBV2 and TRBJ1-1; D may be TRBD1 (5 bases). Germline V gene data show CDR1 as SNHLY and CDR2 as FYNNEI. The CDR3 contains 13 residues. V dropped 3 bases and J dropped 4 bases, with 9 bases sitting between them. The CDR3 reads CASSDQGSTEAFF. CDR3 DNA, as far as it was read: TGTGCCAGCAGTGATCAGGGCTCCACTGAA. Looking up the rest from reference TRBV2 and TRBJ1-1 gives the full variable domain: EPEVTQTPSHQVTQMGQEVILRCVPISNHLYFYWYRQILGQKVEFLVSFYNNEISEKSEIFDDQFSVERPDGSNFTLKIRSTKLEDSAMYFCASSDQGSTEAFFGQGTRLTVV.

Concerning this clone itself: The DNA ends 3 residues before the CDR3 does, and the rest of the CDR3 is filled in from the germline J gene. The chain couples TRBV7-2 to TRBJ1-3; D is unclear. The CDR3 consists of 13 residues. V lost 3 bases and J lost 6, with 9 bases in between. Germline V lookup: CDR1 SGHTA, CDR2 FQGNSA. This CDR3 reads CASSFGVANTIYF. The sequenced CDR3 bases are TGTGCCAGCAGCTTCGGGGTGGCAAACACC.

For this clone: The read falls 3 residues short of the CDR3 end, and the missing part is taken from the germline J gene. J is TRBJ1-5 and V is TRBV5-1, with 7 nucleotides matching TRBD1. After removal of 4 bases from V and 3 bases from J, the junction contained 7 bases not matched to a gene. The germline V gene has CDR1 SGHRS and CDR2 YFSETQ. This CDR3 is 15 amino acids long. The CDR3 region is CASSADTGVNQPQHF. CDR3 bases read: TGCGCCAGCAGCGCCGATACAGGGGTCAATCAGCCC.

On this clone: The read ends 3 residues early relative to the CDR3; the germline J gene fills the gap. The rearrangement uses TRBV28 and TRBJ2-6, with a possible D match to TRBD2 (7 bases). This CDR3 contains 16 residues. Germline V gene lookup returns CDR1 MDHEN and CDR2 SYDVKM. The V gene lost 3 bases and the J gene lost 3 bases, with 12 bases spanning the gap. The CDR3 sequence: CASSFRGGGGANVLTF. CDR3 DNA (partial): TGTGCCAGCAGTTTTAGGGGGGGAGGTGGGGCCAACGTC.

On this clone itself: The read comes to an end 3 residues before the CDR3 does, leaving the germline J gene to fill in the end. This sequence joins TRBV6-1 and TRBJ1-4; 10 bases are a match to TRBD1. Germline CDR1 MNHNS, CDR2 SASEGT. The CDR3 contains 14 residues. CDR3 loop: CASSEPGQGRQLFF. CDR3 DNA, as far as it was read: TGTGCCAGCAGTGAGCCGGGACAGGGGAGACAA.

Points on this clone: The read is 3 residues too short to cover the CDR3 end, so that end is filled in from the germline J gene. The chain recombines TRBV2 with TRBJ1-6; possible D gene TRBD1, 6 bases. Germline CDR1 and CDR2: SNHLY and FYNNEI. The V end lost 2 bases, the J end lost 8 bases, and 13 bases lay between the germline ends. This CDR3 has 15 amino acids. The CDR3 region is CASSERAGAYSPLHF. The DNA read from the CDR3 is TGTGCCAGCAGTGAACGGGCAGGGGCCTATTCACCC.

The covered CDR3 bases are TGTGCCAGCAGCAACTATCAAGAGACC. This encodes CASSNYQET. The whole CDR3 sequence reads CASSNYQETQYF. This rearrangement joins TRBV7-2 to TRBJ2-5; D is undetermined. The missing CDR3 end, 3 residues past where the read stops, is filled in from the germline J gene. The CDR3 runs to 12 residues. V lost 5 bases to trimming and J lost 2 bases, with 6 bases between them. CDR1 SGHTA and CDR2 FQGNSA come from the germline V gene.

Note on this clone: Read data end 3 residues before the CDR3 end; the end is taken from the germline J gene. This chain connects TRBV20-1 to TRBJ1-2; D is undetermined. CDR1 is DFQATT and CDR2 is SNEGSKA in the germline V gene (reference sequence). CDR3 size: 13 residues. V shed 5 bases and J shed 0 bases, with 10 bases lying between them. CDR3 residues: CSAPLIANYGYTF. CDR3 bases read: TGCAGTGCTCCACTGATAGCTAACTATGGC.

Worth noting for this clone: The CDR3 end is not reached by the read, which stops 3 residues before it; the germline J gene fills it in. The chain joins TRBV19 to TRBJ2-7; 9 bases match TRBD2. Germline trimming cut 7 bases from V and 6 bases from J; bases unmatched to any gene: 22. The V gene's germline CDR1 is LNHDA and CDR2 SQIVND (reference sequence). CDR3 length equals 18 residues. The sequenced part of the CDR3 DNA is TGTGCCAGTAACGAGGGAGGTAGCGGGAGATACGGAGTCGGCGAG. Amino acids: CASNEGGSGRYGVGE. The whole CDR3 protein is CASNEGGSGRYGVGEQYF. Using reference TRBV19 and TRBJ2-7 for the parts outside the CDR3, the full variable domain is DGGITQSPKYLFRKEGQNVTLSCEQNLNHDAMYWYRQDPGQGLRLIYYSQIVNDFQKGDIAEGYSVSREKKESFPLTVTSAQKNPTAFYLCASNEGGSGRYGVGEQYFGPGTRLTVT.

In regard to this clone: A junction end diverges from the germline sequence, so it may reflect a read error. The CDR3 extends 3 residues past the end of the read, so its final part is completed from the germline J gene. The rearrangement joins TRBV2 to TRBJ1-2, with a tentative D call TRBD1 (5 bases). Germline V lookup: CDR1 SNHLY, CDR2 FYNNEI. The CDR3 covers 14 residues. Partial CDR3 DNA: TGTACCAGCCTCGTGGACACGGCCAACTATGGC. Translated, it gives CTSLVDTANYG. The entire CDR3 protein reads CTSLVDTANYGYTF.

A note on this clone: The sequenced fragment ends 3 residues before the CDR3 boundary, so the rest is inferred from the germline J gene. V and J are TRBV19 and TRBJ2-1; the match to TRBD2 covers 10 bases. Germline CDR1 and CDR2: LNHDA and SQIVND (reference sequence). The CDR3 is 16 residues long. The V and J ends lost 5 bases and 5 bases, in that order; junction bases with no gene match: 9. CDR3 in amino acids: CASSPRTSGLHNEQFF. The CDR3 bases that were read are TGTGCCAGTAGTCCAAGGACTAGCGGTCTTCACAATGAG.

With respect to this clone: Read data end 3 residues before the CDR3 end; the end is taken from the germline J gene. This rearrangement joins TRBV10-2 to TRBJ2-1; D is ambiguous. Looked up from germline, CDR1 is WSHSY and CDR2 is SAAADI. The CDR3 has 13 residues. V shed 5 bases and J shed 0 bases, with 5 bases lying between them. The CDR3 DNA, read in part, is TGCGCCAGCAGTCCGTACTCCTACAATGAG. Protein sequence: CASSPYSYNE. The CDR3, in full, reads CASSPYSYNEQFF.